This T cell receptor beta chain was documented in a study of control samples from healthy donors and cancer patients. The CDR3 sequence is 12 residues long. Trimming took off 6 bases at V and 7 bases at J, with 12 bases between the two ends. CDR1 and CDR2 (germline): MNHEY, SMNVEV (reference sequence). The data were produced by immunoSEQ multiplex PCR, yet TCRdb's version contains in-frame clones alone and is incomplete. The sample includes just over 150,000 clones, about 94% of them seen just once. The receptor comes from a middle-aged woman in good health. Sequences were obtained from blood. The chain joins TRBV27 to TRBJ1-2, with D hard to call. The CDR3 region is CASREPGGGYTF. The CDR3 bases are TGTGCCAGCAGAGAACCGGGAGGTGGCTACACCTTC.